This TCR beta chain was documented in a study of T cell responses to AZD1222 COVID-19 vaccine (dated by TCRdb to the early 2020s). A note on the overall study: TCR sequencing covered 230 to 250 trial participants: around 210 given two doses of AZD1222 and 26 given two doses of MenACWY control vaccine. Trial participants were enrolled into age subgroups of 18-55, 56-69 and 70-plus years, which contained about 160, 30 and 59 TCR-sequenced participants, respectively. On the study overall, not on this receptor specifically: Most participants were white British and females outnumbered males, and the authors suggested that clonal diversity may have been underestimated. Vaccine-associated CD4 TCRs spanned the whole spike protein, with dominant responses in regions 160-218 and 743-854. Spike-specific TCR breadth and depth rose significantly after two AZD1222 doses compared with day 0 and with MenACWY recipients. In the small 56-69-year group, the increase in depth fell short of significance, most likely because of low power. Reportedly, close to half of the unique spike-specific TCRs recognized epitopes lying outside the regions that are mutated in the B.1.351 and B.1.1.7 variants. Conclusions about previously exposed vaccinees were limited because only a handful of AZD1222 recipients were SARS-CoV-2 seropositive at baseline. Because no day 14 peak-response samples were available, the repertoires could be characterized only after the peak T cell response.

The CDR3 regions of human TCRbeta chains were subjected to immunosequencing. The authors' pipeline ran thus. TCRs in the repertoires were compared against a reference library of SARS-CoV-2-specific TCRs that had been generated with the MIRA antigen-specificity platform. Breadth meant the fraction of unique TCRs that were SARS-CoV-2-associated, whereas depth meant the fraction of total T cells that were SARS-CoV-2-associated. Using the MIRA data, each spike-specific TCR was assigned both to the spike region to which the TCR was reactive and to a CD4 or CD8 class. Log10-transformed breadth and depth values were compared by one-way ANOVA with Sidak's multiple comparisons tests. This immuneACCESS table, as held by TCRdb, lists in-frame sequences with V and J called but not all clones. Of the missing ones, under half trace to an unresolved V gene in checked studies; the others have no known cause. V, J and clone size reflect that table, while D and trimming were determined from the DNA. The sample table lists around 100,000 clones, 86% of them with a count of one. The top ten hold approximately 3% of the sample.

From a lookup of the germline V gene, CDR1 and CDR2 are MNHEY and SVGAGI. The CDR3 contains 13 residues, cysteine and phenylalanine counted. Only the CDR3 DNA stays, 39 bases, in frame from base 1. V loses 7 bases of germline sequence and J loses 9 bases, and the interval between the two ends is 13 bases. Comments on this clone: The antigen it recognizes is unknown. The sample holds no much larger clone one base away, and base qualities are not on file.

The sample's time point label, in plain terms: about 28 days (+/-7) after the second vaccine dose. The meaning of the sample's treatment or condition label: meningococcal conjugate vaccine given as trial control. Vaccinee samples were obtained from the UK trials COV001 and COV002, which included a single-blind randomized controlled phase 2/3 trial of AZD1222 (ChAdOx1 nCoV-19) in healthy adults. For TCRbeta chain sequencing, PBMC samples were collected from trial participants at day 0 and at day 28 after the second dose. The sequenced sample was peripheral blood, obtained 28 days after the second dose of the MenACWY control vaccine. The chain is encoded by TRBV6-5 joined to TRBJ1-6, with an unclear D gene assignment. The source is an adult who received the MenACWY meningococcal vaccine as a control. The bases read TGTGCCAGCACCTTGTTCTCCGGTTCACCCCTCCACTTT. It is translated as CASTLFSGSPLHF.